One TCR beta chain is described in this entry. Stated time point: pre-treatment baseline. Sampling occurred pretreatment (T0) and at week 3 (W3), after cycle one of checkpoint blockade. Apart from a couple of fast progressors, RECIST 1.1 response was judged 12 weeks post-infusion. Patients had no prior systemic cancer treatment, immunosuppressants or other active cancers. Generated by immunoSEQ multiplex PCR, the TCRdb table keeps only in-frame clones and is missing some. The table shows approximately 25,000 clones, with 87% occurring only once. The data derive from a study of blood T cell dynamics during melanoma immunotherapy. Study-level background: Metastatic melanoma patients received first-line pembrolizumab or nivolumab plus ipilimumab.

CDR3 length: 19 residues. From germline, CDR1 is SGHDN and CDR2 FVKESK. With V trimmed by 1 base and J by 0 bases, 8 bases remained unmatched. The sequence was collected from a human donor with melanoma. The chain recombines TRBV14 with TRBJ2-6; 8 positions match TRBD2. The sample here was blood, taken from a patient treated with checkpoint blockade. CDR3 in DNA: TGTGCCAGCAGCCAAGGTCGGACTAGCCGTAACTCTGGGGCCAACGTCCTGACTTTC. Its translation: CASSQGRTSRNSGANVLTF.